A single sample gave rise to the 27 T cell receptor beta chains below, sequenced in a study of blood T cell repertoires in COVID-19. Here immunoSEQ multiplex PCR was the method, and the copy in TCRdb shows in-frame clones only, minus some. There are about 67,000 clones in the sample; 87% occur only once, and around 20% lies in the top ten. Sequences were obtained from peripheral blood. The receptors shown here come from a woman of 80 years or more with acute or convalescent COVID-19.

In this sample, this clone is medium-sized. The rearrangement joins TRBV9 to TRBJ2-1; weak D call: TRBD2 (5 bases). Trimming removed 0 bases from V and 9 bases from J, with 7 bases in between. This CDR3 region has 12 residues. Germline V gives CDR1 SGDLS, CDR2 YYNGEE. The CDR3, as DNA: TGTGCCAGCAGCGTAGTAGGGAGTGAGCAGTTCTTC. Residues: CASSVVGSEQFF.

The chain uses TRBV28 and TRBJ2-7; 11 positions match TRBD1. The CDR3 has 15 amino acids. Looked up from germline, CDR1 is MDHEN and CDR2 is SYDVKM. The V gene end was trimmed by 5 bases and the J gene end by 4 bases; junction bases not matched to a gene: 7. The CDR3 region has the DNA TGTGCCAGCAGTCCCGCCGGGACAGGGGGTTACGAGCAGTACTTC. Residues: CASSPAGTGGYEQYF.

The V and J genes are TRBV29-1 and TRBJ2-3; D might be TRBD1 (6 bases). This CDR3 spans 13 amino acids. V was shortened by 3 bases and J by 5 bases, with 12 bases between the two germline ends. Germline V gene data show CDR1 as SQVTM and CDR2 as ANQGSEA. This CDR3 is CSVDPAGVDTQYF. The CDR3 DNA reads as TGCAGCGTTGATCCTGCAGGGGTAGATACGCAGTATTTT.

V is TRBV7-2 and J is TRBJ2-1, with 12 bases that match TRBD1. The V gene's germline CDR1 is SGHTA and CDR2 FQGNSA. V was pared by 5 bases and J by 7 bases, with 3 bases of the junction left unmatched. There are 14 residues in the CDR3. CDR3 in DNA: TGTGCCAGCAGCCGGGACAGGGGGCCGAATGAGCAGTTCTTC. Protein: CASSRDRGPNEQFF.

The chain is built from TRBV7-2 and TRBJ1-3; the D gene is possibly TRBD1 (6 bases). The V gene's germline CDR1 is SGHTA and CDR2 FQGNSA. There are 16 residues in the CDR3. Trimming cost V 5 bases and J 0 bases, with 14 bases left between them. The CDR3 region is CASSNGQILSGNTIYF. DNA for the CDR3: TGTGCCAGCAGCAATGGACAGATACTCTCTGGAAACACCATATATTTT.

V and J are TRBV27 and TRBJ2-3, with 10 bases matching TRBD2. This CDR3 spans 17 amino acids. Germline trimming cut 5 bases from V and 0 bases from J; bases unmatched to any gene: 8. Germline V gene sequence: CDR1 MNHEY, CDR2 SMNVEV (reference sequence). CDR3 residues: CASSTRLAGRSTDTQYF. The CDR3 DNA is TGTGCCAGCAGTACAAGACTAGCGGGCAGGAGCACAGATACGCAGTATTTT.

The CDR3 DNA reads TGTGCCAGCTCACGACCCCGCGGTTCTACCTACGAGCAGTACTTC. It is translated as CASSRPRGSTYEQYF. This chain links TRBV18 with TRBJ2-7; D unresolved. V was clipped by 4 bases and J by 2 bases, with 15 bases between them. CDR3 length: 15 residues. Germline CDR1 reads KGHSH; CDR2 reads LQKENI.

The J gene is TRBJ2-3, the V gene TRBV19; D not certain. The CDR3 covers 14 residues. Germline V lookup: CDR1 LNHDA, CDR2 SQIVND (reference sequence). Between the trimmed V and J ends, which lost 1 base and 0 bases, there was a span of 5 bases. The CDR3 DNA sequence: TGTGCCAGTAGTATAGTTACTAGCACAGATACGCAGTATTTT. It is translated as CASSIVTSTDTQYF.

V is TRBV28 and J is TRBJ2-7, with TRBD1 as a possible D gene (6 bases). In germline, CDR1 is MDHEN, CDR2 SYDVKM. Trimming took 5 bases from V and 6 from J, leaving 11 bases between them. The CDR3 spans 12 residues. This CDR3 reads CASSEQGAEQYF. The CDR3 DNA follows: TGTGCCAGCAGTGAACAGGGAGCCGAGCAGTACTTC.

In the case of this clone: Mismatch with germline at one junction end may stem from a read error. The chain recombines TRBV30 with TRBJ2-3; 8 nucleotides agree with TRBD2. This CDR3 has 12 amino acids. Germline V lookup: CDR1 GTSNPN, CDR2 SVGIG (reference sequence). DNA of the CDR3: TGTGCCTGGAGGACCGGGACTAGAGGGTTGTGTTTT. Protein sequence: CAWRTGTRGLCF. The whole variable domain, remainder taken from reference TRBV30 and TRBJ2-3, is SQTIHQWPATLVQPVGSPLSLECTVEGTSNPNLYWYRQAAGRGLQLLFYSVGIGQISSEVPQNLSASRPQDRQFILSSKKLLLSDSGFYLCAWRTGTRGLCFGPGTRLTVL.

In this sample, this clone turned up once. CDR3 bases: TGTGCCAGCTCACCAAAGGGACAGGCGGACACCATATATTTT. It yields the protein CASSPKGQADTIYF. This chain links TRBV18 with TRBJ1-3, with 8 bases that match TRBD1. CDR3 length: 14 residues. The V and J ends lost 2 bases and 8 bases, in that order; junction bases with no gene match: 5. Germline V gene lookup returns CDR1 KGHSH and CDR2 LQKENI. The complete variable domain, with remaining parts taken from reference TRBV18 and TRBJ1-3, reads NAGVMQNPRHLVRRRGQEARLRCSPMKGHSHVYWYRQLPEEGLKFMVYLQKENIIDESGMPKERFSAEFPKEGPSILRIQQVVRGDSAAYFCASSPKGQADTIYFGEGSWLTVV.

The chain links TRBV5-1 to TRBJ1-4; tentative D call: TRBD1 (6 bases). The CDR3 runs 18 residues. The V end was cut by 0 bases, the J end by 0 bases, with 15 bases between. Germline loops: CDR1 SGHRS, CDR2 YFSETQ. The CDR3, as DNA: TGCGCCAGCAGCTTGGGTACCCTAGGACAGACAACTAATGAAAAACTGTTTTTT. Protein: CASSLGTLGQTTNEKLFF.

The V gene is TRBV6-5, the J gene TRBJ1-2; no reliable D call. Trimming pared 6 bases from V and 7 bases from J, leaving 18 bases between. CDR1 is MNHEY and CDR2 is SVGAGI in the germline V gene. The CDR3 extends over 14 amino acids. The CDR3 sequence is CASSRRARAPGYTF. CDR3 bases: TGTGCCAGCAGCCGTCGAGCCCGAGCCCCTGGCTACACCTTC.

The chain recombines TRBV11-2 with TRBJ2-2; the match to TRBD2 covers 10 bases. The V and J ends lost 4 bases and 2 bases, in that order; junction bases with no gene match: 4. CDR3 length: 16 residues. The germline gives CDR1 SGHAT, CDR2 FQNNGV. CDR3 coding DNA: TGTGCCAGCAGCTATACTAGCGGGGTAAACACCGGGGAGCTGTTTTTT. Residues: CASSYTSGVNTGELFF.

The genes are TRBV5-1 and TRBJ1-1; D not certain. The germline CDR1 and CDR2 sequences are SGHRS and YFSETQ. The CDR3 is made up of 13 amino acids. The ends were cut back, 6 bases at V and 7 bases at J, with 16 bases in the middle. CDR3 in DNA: TGCGCCAGCATGTCGACCCCGCGGGATGAAGCTTTCTTT. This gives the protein CASMSTPRDEAFF.

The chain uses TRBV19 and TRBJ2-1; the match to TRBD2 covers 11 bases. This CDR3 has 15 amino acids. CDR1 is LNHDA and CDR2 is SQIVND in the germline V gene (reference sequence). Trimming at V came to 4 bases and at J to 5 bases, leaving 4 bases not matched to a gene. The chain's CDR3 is CASSTKTSGNNEQFF. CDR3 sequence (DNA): TGTGCCAGTAGTACCAAGACTAGCGGGAACAATGAGCAGTTCTTC.

The CDR3 reads CASSPRRSQETQYF. Here the CDR3 DNA reads TGTGCCAGCTCACCGCGGAGGAGCCAAGAGACCCAGTACTTC. This chain connects TRBV18 to TRBJ2-5, with a tentative D call TRBD2 (5 bases). Germline V gene sequence: CDR1 KGHSH, CDR2 LQKENI. The CDR3 covers 14 residues. Trimming shortened V by 3 bases and J by 1 base, and 9 bases separated the two germline ends.

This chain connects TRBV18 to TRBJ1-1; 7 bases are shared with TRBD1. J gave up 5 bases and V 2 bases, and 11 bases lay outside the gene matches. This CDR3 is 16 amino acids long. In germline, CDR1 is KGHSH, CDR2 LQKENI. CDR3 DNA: TGTGCCAGCTCACCATTGAAAGGGGGCGGGTGGACTGAAGCTTTCTTT. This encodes CASSPLKGGGWTEAFF.

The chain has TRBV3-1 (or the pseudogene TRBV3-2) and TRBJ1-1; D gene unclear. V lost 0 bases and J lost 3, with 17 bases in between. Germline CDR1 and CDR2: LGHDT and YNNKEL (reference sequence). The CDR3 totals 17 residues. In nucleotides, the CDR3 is TGTGCCAGCAGCCAAGATACGGTGAGGGTCGGAGACACTGAAGCTTTCTTT. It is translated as CASSQDTVRVGDTEAFF.

The CDR3 DNA sequence: TGTGCCATCAGTGCCGACAGGGTGAATCAGCCCCAGCATTTT. Translated, it gives CAISADRVNQPQHF. V gene TRBV10-3 combines with J gene TRBJ1-5; 7 bases agree with TRBD1. Germline V gene sequence: CDR1 ENHRY, CDR2 SYGVKD. The CDR3 consists of 14 residues. The V gene end was trimmed by 4 bases and the J gene end by 4 bases; junction bases not matched to a gene: 4.

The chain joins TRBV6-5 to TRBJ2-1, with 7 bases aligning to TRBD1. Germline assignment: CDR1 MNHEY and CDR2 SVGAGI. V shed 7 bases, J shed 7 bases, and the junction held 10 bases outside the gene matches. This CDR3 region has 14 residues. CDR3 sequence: CASKKEQGRNEQFF. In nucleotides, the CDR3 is TGTGCCAGCAAAAAGGAACAGGGGCGGAATGAGCAGTTCTTC.

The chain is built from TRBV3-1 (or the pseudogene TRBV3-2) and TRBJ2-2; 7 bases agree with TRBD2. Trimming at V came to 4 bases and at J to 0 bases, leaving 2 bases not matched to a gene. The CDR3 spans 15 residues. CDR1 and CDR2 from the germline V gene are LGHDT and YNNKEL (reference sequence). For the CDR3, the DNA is TGTGCCAGCAGCCCGGGACTACCGAACACCGGGGAGCTGTTTTTT. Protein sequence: CASSPGLPNTGELFF.

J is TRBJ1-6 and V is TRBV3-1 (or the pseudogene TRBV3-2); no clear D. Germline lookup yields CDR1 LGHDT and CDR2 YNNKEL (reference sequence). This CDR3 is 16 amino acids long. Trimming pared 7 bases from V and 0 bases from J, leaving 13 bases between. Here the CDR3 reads CASKKRESSYNSPLHF. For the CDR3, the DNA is TGTGCCAGCAAAAAACGGGAGAGCTCCTATAATTCACCCCTCCACTTT.

CDR3 in DNA: TGCGCCAGCAGCTTGCTGGGGCTGACAGATACGCAGTATTTT. Its translation: CASSLLGLTDTQYF. The rearrangement links TRBV5-1 to TRBJ2-3; perhaps TRBD1 as D (5 bases). The CDR3 is 14 amino acids. V was pared by 1 base and J by 3 bases, with 9 bases between. The V gene's germline CDR1 is SGHRS and CDR2 YFSETQ.

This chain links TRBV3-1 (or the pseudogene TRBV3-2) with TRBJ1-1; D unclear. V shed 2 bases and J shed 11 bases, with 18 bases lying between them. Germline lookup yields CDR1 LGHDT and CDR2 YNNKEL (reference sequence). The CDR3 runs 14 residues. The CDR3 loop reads CASSQREGRGGAFF. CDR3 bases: TGTGCCAGCAGCCAACGAGAGGGCCGAGGTGGGGCTTTCTTT.

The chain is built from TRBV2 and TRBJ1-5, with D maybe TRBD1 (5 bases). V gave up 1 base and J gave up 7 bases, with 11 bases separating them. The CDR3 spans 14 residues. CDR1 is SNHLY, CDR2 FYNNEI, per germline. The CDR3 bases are TGTGCCAGCAGTGAAGGCGTGGGGCACCAGCCCCAGCATTTT. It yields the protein CASSEGVGHQPQHF.

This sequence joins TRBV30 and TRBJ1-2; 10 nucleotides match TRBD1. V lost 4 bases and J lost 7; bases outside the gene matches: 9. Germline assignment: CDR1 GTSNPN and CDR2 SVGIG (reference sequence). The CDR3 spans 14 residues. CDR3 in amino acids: CAWIFYGTGVGYTF. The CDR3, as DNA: TGTGCCTGGATTTTTTATGGGACAGGGGTTGGCTACACCTTC.